A single sample gave rise to the 2 T cell receptor beta chains below, sequenced in a study of cytomegalovirus exposure and HLA in healthy donors. Profiling relied on immunoSEQ multiplex PCR, and the TCRdb table lists in-frame clones only, not all of them. The sample shows over 150,000 clones, roughly 89% of them seen only once. The material sequenced was PBMCs. Receptors were obtained from a woman aged 18 to 35 in good health and CMV-seropositive.

This chain uses TRBV2 with TRBJ2-1, with 14 bases aligning to TRBD2. J was trimmed by 0 bases and V by 3 bases; bases with no gene match: 7. Germline loops: CDR1 SNHLY, CDR2 FYNNEI. CDR3 length equals 19 residues. The CDR3 nucleotides read TGTGCCAGCAGTGACCCCGGGACTAGCGGGGGAAGCTCCTACAATGAGCAGTTCTTC. Translated, it gives CASSDPGTSGGSSYNEQFF.

This clone occurred a few times. The CDR3 DNA reads as TGTGCCAGCAGTTTCGGTCCGGCTAGCGGGAGCCTAGAGCAGTTCTTC. The encoded protein is CASSFGPASGSLEQFF. V gene TRBV5-4 combines with J gene TRBJ2-1; TRBD2 matches at 10 bases. This CDR3 region has 16 residues. Trimming at V came to 5 bases and at J to 10 bases, leaving 15 bases not matched to a gene. Looked up from germline, CDR1 is SGHNT and CDR2 is YYREEE (reference sequence).